These 15 T cell receptor beta chains came from one sample sequenced in a study of T cells after yellow fever vaccination (dated by TCRdb to about 2019). Per the publication, the treatment or condition label means: live attenuated yellow fever vaccine strain. The method behind the library was 5' RACE. The listed sequencing device is Illumina NovaSeq 6000. The public reads were reanalyzed by TCRdb: fastp trimming at Q25, MiXCR alignment, in-frame beta chains only. Entries are consolidated by CDR3 protein sequence, retaining the most common genes and DNA. Counted in this sample were roughly 160,000 distinct CDR3 sequences; around 8.5% of them appeared once. 35% to 40% of the sample is in the top ten clones. Sample: CD8+ T cells sorted from PBMCs, taken 45 days after the yellow fever booster vaccination. Every receptor here comes from a man younger than 35 who received the YFV17D yellow fever vaccine.

This clonotype was counted between two and nine times. The chain carries TRBV9 and TRBJ1-5; D call uncertain. V lost 2 bases and J 1 base, leaving 7 bases between the germline ends. This CDR3 spans 14 amino acids. The germline V gene encodes CDR1 SGDLS and CDR2 YYNGEE. The chain's CDR3 is CASSVGESNQPQHF. The CDR3 DNA reads as TGTGCCAGCAGCGTTGGAGAGAGCAATCAGCCCCAGCATTTT. The entire variable domain, with the rest obtained from reference TRBV9 and TRBJ1-5, is as follows: DSGVTQTPKHLITATGQRVTLRCSPRSGDLSVYWYQQSLDQGLQFLIQYYNGEERAKGNILERFSAQQFPDLHSELNLSSLELGDSALYFCASSVGESNQPQHFGDGTRLSIL.

This clonotype turned up a few times. The V call is TRBV7-8, the J call TRBJ2-7, with 8 bases aligning to TRBD1. Germline V gene sequence: CDR1 SGHVS, CDR2 FQNEAQ. After removal of 1 base from V and 0 bases from J, the junction contained 2 bases not matched to a gene. The length of the CDR3 is 15 residues. The CDR3 DNA sequence: TGTGCCAGCAGCTTAGGACAGGGGAGCTCCTACGAGCAGTACGTC. Protein product: CASSLGQGSSYEQYV.

This chain uses TRBV6-1 with TRBJ1-5; a possible D gene is TRBD1 (6 bases). CDR1 and CDR2 (germline): MNHNS, SASEGT. CDR3 size: 15 residues. Trimming cost V 6 bases and J 8 bases, with 20 bases left between them. The CDR3 sequence is CASSARGTQSEPQHF. The DNA of the CDR3 is TGTGCCAGCAGCGCCAGGGGAACACAGAGCGAGCCCCAGCATTTT.

This chain connects TRBV4-3 to TRBJ2-7; TRBD2 is a possible D gene (5 bases). CDR3 length equals 16 residues. Germline V gene lookup returns CDR1 LGHNA and CDR2 YSLEER. V lost 3 bases and J lost 4, with 19 bases in between. The CDR3 sequence: CASSQWTLLRIYEQYV. The CDR3 DNA sequence: TGCGCCAGCAGCCAGTGGACTTTACTCAGGATATACGAGCAGTACGTC.

This clonotype was counted many times. The V and J genes are TRBV12-3 or TRBV12-4 and TRBJ1-5, with D possibly being TRBD1 (6 bases). Trimming shortened V by 6 bases and J by 9 bases, and 18 bases separated the two germline ends. There are 14 residues in the CDR3. DNA of the CDR3: TGTGCCAGCAGCCTGGGGGGCGGGATGATGCCCCAGCATTTT. This translates into CASSLGGGMMPQHF.

This clonotype was found a few times. The CDR3 here is CASSKGGSGAQETQYF. CDR3 coding DNA: TGTGCCAGCAGTAAAGGCGGTAGCGGGGCCCAAGAGACCCAGTACTTC. The V gene is TRBV6-2 or TRBV6-3, the J gene TRBJ2-5; 8 positions agree with TRBD2. CDR1 and CDR2 (germline): MNHEY, SVGEGT. The CDR3 covers 16 residues. V was clipped by 5 bases and J by 1 base; unmatched bases: 9.

In this sample, this clonotype turned up a few times. The rearrangement uses TRBV28 and TRBJ2-2, with D tentatively TRBD1 (6 bases). Germline V lookup: CDR1 MDHEN, CDR2 SYDVKM. The CDR3 contains 16 residues. Trimming removed 5 bases at V and 3 bases at J, with 16 bases between. Written as DNA, the CDR3 is TGTGCCAGCAGTCTCCACAGGGTTCGGGACACCGGGGAGCTGTTTTTT. It encodes CASSLHRVRDTGELFF.

This chain links TRBV27 with TRBJ2-3; D gene uncertain. This CDR3 has 12 amino acids. V lost 8 bases and J lost 6, with 12 bases in between. CDR1 and CDR2 (germline): MNHEY, SMNVEV (reference sequence). CDR3 residues: CASGRRRDTQYF. CDR3 in DNA: TGTGCCAGCGGCCGCCGGCGTGATACGCAGTATTTT.

This clonotype was found a few times. The chain links TRBV2 to TRBJ2-5, with D hard to call. Trimming took 5 bases from V and 0 from J, leaving 16 bases between them. The germline CDR1 and CDR2 sequences are SNHLY and FYNNEI. There are 16 residues in the CDR3. The CDR3 nucleotides read TGTGCCAGCAGTCATCGGGCAGATGATTACCAAGAGACCCAGTACTTC. Protein: CASSHRADDYQETQYF. The entire variable domain, with the rest obtained from reference TRBV2 and TRBJ2-5, is as follows: EPEVTQTPSHQVTQMGQEVILRCVPISNHLYFYWYRQILGQKVEFLVSFYNNEISEKSEIFDDQFSVERPDGSNFTLKIRSTKLEDSAMYFCASSHRADDYQETQYFGPGTRLLVL.

This clonotype appeared a few times. V is TRBV6-6 and J is TRBJ1-6; D unresolved. Per the germline V gene, CDR1 is MNHNY and CDR2 is SVGAGI (reference sequence). The CDR3 spans 14 residues. V was pared by 10 bases and J by 7 bases, with 17 bases between. CDR3 sequence: CATYFRQENSPLHF. The CDR3 coding sequence is TGTGCCACCTACTTCAGGCAGGAAAATTCACCCCTCCACTTT.

The chain recombines TRBV7-2 with TRBJ1-3, with D uncertain. CDR3 length: 17 residues. The V end was cut by 3 bases, the J end by 4 bases, with 19 bases between. Germline V gene lookup returns CDR1 SGHTA and CDR2 FQGNSA. This CDR3 reads CASSLSYGEPRGNTIYF. For the CDR3, the DNA is TGTGCCAGCAGCTTGTCATACGGGGAGCCAAGGGGAAACACCATATATTTT.

J is TRBJ2-6 and V is TRBV6-2 or TRBV6-3; D gene uncertain. CDR1 MNHEY and CDR2 SVGEGT come from the germline V gene. The CDR3 runs 14 residues. Trimming pared 2 bases from V and 1 base from J, leaving 3 bases between. The chain's CDR3 is CASSYRSGANVLTF. For the CDR3, the DNA is TGTGCCAGCAGTTACCGGTCTGGGGCCAACGTCCTGACTTTC.

This clonotype came up a few times. The CDR3 bases are TGCGCCAGCAGCCAAGGACAGGGGGCTGGAAATGAGCAGTTCTTC. Translating it yields CASSQGQGAGNEQFF. J is TRBJ2-1 and V is TRBV4-3; 10 bases are a match to TRBD1. V dropped 1 base and J dropped 7; count of bases not matched to a gene: 4. The CDR3 contains 15 residues. The germline V gene has CDR1 LGHNA and CDR2 YSLEER.

This clonotype came up a few times. The chain has TRBV7-9 and TRBJ1-1; the D is unclear. The V and J ends lost 5 bases and 0 bases respectively, with 16 bases between them. The CDR3 has 16 amino acids. The V gene's germline CDR1 is SEHNR and CDR2 FQNEAQ (reference sequence). The CDR3 spells CASSPSASGMNTEAFF. In DNA, the CDR3 is TGTGCCAGCAGCCCTTCTGCTAGCGGGATGAACACTGAAGCTTTCTTT.

This sequence joins TRBV27 and TRBJ1-3; D is possibly TRBD1 (5 bases). CDR1 and CDR2 (germline): MNHEY, SMNVEV (reference sequence). This CDR3 is 16 amino acids long. Trimming stripped 5 bases from V and 0 bases from J, with 14 bases between. The CDR3 region is CASSPTPGSSGNTIYF. DNA for the CDR3: TGTGCCAGCAGTCCGACCCCAGGGAGCTCTGGAAACACCATATATTTT.